A selection of T cell receptor beta chains follows, all from one sample in a study of cytomegalovirus exposure and HLA in healthy donors. Profiling relied on immunoSEQ multiplex PCR, and the TCRdb table lists in-frame clones only, not all of them. The sample shows 100,000 to 150,000 clones, and less than 3% sits with its ten largest clones. Sequenced input: PBMCs. The receptors here all came from a young man in good health and CMV-seronegative. Both conserved end residues are part of each CDR3. The D gene is left open where the match is weak.

d_call j_call v_call cdr3_aa cdr3_nt
- TRBJ2-7 TRBV2 CASRIGGGPGATYEQYF TGTGCCAGCAGGATTGGTGGTGGTCCAGGGGCCACCTACGAGCAGTACTTC
- TRBJ2-7 TRBV4-2 CASSQGEAPGEQYF TGTGCCAGCAGCCAAGGCGAGGCCCCGGGAGAGCAGTACTTC
- TRBJ2-2 TRBV30 CAWSVGQNTGELFF TGTGCCTGGAGTGTAGGACAGAACACCGGGGAGCTGTTTTTT
- TRBJ2-7 TRBV5-1 CASSPIPGVGYEQYF TGCGCCAGCAGCCCTATACCGGGAGTTGGCTACGAGCAGTACTTC
- TRBJ1-1 TRBV7-9 CASSPADREAFF TGTGCCAGCAGCCCGGCGGACAGAGAAGCTTTCTTT
TRBD2 TRBJ2-3 TRBV4-3 CASSPAGETDTQYF TGCGCCAGCAGCCCGGCGGGAGAGACAGATACGCAGTATTTT
- TRBJ1-1 TRBV5-8 CASSLWGNTEAFF TGTGCCAGCAGCTTGTGGGGCAACACTGAAGCTTTCTTT
- TRBJ2-1 TRBV2 CASSGLVNEQFF TGTGCCAGCAGTGGACTAGTCAATGAGCAGTTCTTC
TRBD2 TRBJ2-3 TRBV7-9 CASSGPGGTPLSTDTQYF TGTGCCAGCAGCGGGCCGGGGGGGACCCCTCTTAGCACAGATACGCAGTATTTT
- TRBJ1-1 TRBV7-2 CASSWAGLINTEAFF TGTGCCAGCAGCTGGGCCGGACTGATTAACACTGAAGCTTTCTTT
- TRBJ2-1 TRBV5-4 CASSFWAAAYNEQFF TGTGCCAGCAGCTTTTGGGCAGCAGCCTACAATGAGCAGTTCTTC
- TRBJ2-5 TRBV6-1 CASSEYGGRYQETQYF TGTGCCAGCAGTGAATACGGGGGAAGATACCAAGAGACCCAGTACTTC
TRBD2 TRBJ2-1 TRBV4-1 CASSQVGTSEANEQFF TGCGCCAGCAGCCAAGTCGGGACTAGTGAGGCGAATGAGCAGTTCTTC
- TRBJ2-1 TRBV18 CASSPRGTDNEQFF TGTGCCAGCTCACCTCGGGGTACTGACAATGAGCAGTTCTTC
TRBD2 TRBJ2-7 TRBV27 CASTDPGGRASYEQYF TGTGCCAGCACAGACCCCGGCGGGAGAGCCTCCTACGAGCAGTACTTC
- TRBJ1-3 TRBV6-5 CASSSPGRISGNTIYF TGTGCCAGCAGTTCCCCTGGGCGCATCTCTGGAAACACCATATATTTT
TRBD1 TRBJ2-7 TRBV30 CAWTSRQGYEQYF TGTGCCTGGACTTCTAGACAGGGCTACGAGCAGTACTTC
- TRBJ2-1 TRBV10-3 CAISSPLGGEQFF TGTGCCATCAGTTCCCCCTTGGGGGGTGAGCAGTTCTTC
TRBD2 TRBJ2-7 TRBV7-2 CASSLETSGRLNEQYF TGTGCCAGCAGCTTGGAGACTAGCGGGAGGCTGAACGAGCAGTACTTC
- TRBJ2-1 TRBV6-4 CASREDDLAARNEQFF TGTGCCAGCAGGGAGGACGACCTGGCGGCCAGGAATGAGCAGTTCTTC
- TRBJ2-7 TRBV6-1 CASSEAAGHFYEQYF TGTGCCAGCAGTGAAGCCGCTGGACACTTCTACGAGCAGTACTTC
- TRBJ1-2 TRBV7-8 CAGGSGNRGYTF TGTGCCGGAGGTTCGGGCAATCGTGGCTACACCTTC
TRBD1 TRBJ1-5 TRBV29-1 CSVLTGEDQPQHF TGCAGCGTTTTAACAGGGGAGGACCAGCCCCAGCATTTT
- TRBJ1-1 TRBV7-9 CASSLEIDTEAFF TGTGCCAGCAGCTTAGAAATAGACACTGAAGCTTTCTTT
TRBD2 TRBJ2-3 TRBV5-6 CASSLRLAGGIDTQYF TGTGCCAGCAGCCTTCGTCTAGCGGGAGGTATAGATACGCAGTATTTT
- TRBJ2-5 TRBV14 CASSPLLGGRETQYF TGTGCCAGCAGCCCGCTTTTGGGAGGTCGAGAGACCCAGTACTTC
- TRBJ1-3 TRBV19 CASSGRPNSGNTIYF TGTGCCAGTAGTGGGCGACCGAACTCTGGAAACACCATATATTTT
- TRBJ2-2 TRBV6-6 CASSCTGDTGELFF TGTGCCAGCAGTTGCACAGGAGACACCGGGGAGCTGTTTTTT
- TRBJ2-7 TRBV29-1 CSVRGQVTYEQYF TGCAGCGTGCGAGGACAAGTTACCTACGAGCAGTACTTC
- TRBJ2-7 TRBV15 CATSRGDSIYEQYF TGTGCCACCAGCAGAGGCGACAGTATCTACGAGCAGTACTTC
TRBD2 TRBJ2-1 TRBV5-6 CASSLAVAGVRSVQFF TGTGCCAGCAGCTTGGCGGTAGCGGGGGTTCGAAGCGTGCAGTTCTTC
TRBD1 TRBJ1-5 TRBV29-1 CSVRQGNQPQHF TGCAGCGTCCGACAGGGAAATCAGCCCCAGCATTTT
TRBD2 TRBJ2-2 TRBV18 CASSTRLAGGTGELFF TGTGCCAGCTCAACCCGACTAGCGGGAGGCACCGGGGAGCTGTTTTTT